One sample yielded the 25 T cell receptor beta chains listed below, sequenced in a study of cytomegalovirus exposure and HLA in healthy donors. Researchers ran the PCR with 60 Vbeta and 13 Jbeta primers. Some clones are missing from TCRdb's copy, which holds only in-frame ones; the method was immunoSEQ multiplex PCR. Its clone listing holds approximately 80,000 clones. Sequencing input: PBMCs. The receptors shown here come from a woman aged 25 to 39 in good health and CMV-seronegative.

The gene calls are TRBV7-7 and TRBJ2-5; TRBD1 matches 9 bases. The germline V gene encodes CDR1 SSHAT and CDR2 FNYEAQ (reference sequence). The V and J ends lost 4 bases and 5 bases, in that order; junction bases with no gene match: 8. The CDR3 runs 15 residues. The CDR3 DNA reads TGTGCCAGCAGCTCAAACACAGGGGGCCGGGAGACCCAGTACTTC. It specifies CASSSNTGGRETQYF.

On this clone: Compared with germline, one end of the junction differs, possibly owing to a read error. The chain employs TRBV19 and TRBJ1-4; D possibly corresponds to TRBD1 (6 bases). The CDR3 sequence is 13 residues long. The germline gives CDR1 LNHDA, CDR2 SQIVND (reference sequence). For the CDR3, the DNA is TGTGCCAGTGCTGACAGGTCCAATGAGAAACTGTTTTTT. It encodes CASADRSNEKLFF. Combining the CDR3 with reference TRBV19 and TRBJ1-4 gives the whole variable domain DGGITQSPKYLFRKEGQNVTLSCEQNLNHDAMYWYRQDPGQGLRLIYYSQIVNDFQKGDIAEGYSVSREKKESFPLTVTSAQKNPTAFYLCASADRSNEKLFFGSGTQLSVL.

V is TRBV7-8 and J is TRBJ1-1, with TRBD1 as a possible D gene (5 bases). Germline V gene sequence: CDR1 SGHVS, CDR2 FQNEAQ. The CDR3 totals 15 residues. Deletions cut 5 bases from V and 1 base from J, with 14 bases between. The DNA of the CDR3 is TGTGCCAGCAGCCCCAGGGAGGCAAAGAACACTGAAGCTTTCTTT. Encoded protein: CASSPREAKNTEAFF. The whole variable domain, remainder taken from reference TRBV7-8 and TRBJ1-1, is GAGVSQSPRYKVAKRGQDVALRCDPISGHVSLFWYQQALGQGPEFLTYFQNEAQLDKSGLPSDRFFAERPEGSVSTLKIQRTQQEDSAVYLCASSPREAKNTEAFFGQGTRLTVV.

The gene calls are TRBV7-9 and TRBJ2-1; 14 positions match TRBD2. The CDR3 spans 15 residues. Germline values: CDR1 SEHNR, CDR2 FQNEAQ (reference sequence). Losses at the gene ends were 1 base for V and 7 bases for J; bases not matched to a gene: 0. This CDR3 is CASSLGTSGRNEQFF. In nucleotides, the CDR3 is TGTGCCAGCAGCTTAGGGACTAGCGGGAGGAATGAGCAGTTCTTC.

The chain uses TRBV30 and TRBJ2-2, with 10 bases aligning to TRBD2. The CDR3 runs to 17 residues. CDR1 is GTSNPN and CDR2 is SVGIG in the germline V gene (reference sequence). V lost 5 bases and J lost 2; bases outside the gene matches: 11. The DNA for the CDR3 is TGTGCCTGGGCCCCGGGACTAGCGAGTCGCAACACCGGGGAGCTGTTTTTT. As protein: CAWAPGLASRNTGELFF.

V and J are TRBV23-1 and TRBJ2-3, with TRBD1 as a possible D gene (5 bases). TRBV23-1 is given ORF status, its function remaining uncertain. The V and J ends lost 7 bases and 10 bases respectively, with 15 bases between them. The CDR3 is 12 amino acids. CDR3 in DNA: TGCGCCAGCACGCCTCAGGAACAGGCGCAGTATTTT. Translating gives CASTPQEQAQYF.

DNA for the CDR3: TGTGCCAGTAGTTTCGGGGCTAGCGGGAGTTACGAGCAGTACTTC. Its translation is CASSFGASGSYEQYF. The chain employs TRBV19 and TRBJ2-7; 10 nucleotides agree with TRBD2. The CDR3 totals 15 residues. V dropped 5 bases and J dropped 4; count of bases not matched to a gene: 8. Per the germline V gene, CDR1 is LNHDA and CDR2 is SQIVND (reference sequence).

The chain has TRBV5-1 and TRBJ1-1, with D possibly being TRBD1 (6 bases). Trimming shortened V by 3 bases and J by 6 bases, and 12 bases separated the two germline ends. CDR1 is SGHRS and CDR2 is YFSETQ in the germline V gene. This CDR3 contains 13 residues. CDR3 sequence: CASSSETGPEAFF. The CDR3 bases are TGCGCCAGCAGCTCGGAGACAGGACCTGAAGCTTTCTTT.

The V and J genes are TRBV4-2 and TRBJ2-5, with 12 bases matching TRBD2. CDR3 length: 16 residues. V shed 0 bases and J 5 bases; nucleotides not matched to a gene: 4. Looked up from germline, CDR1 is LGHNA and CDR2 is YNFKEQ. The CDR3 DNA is TGTGCCAGCAGCCAAGACGCTAGCGGGGGGGTTGAGACCCAGTACTTC. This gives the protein CASSQDASGGVETQYF.

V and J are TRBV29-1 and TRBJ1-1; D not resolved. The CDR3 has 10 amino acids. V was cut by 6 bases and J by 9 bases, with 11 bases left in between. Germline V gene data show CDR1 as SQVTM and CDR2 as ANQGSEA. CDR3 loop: CSVGEEKAFF. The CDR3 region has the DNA TGCAGCGTGGGAGAGGAGAAAGCTTTCTTT.

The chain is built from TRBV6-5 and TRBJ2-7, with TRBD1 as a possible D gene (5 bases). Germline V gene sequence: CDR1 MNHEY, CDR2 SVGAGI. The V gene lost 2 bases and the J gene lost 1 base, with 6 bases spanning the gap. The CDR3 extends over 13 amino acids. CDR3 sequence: CASSYQGSYEQYF. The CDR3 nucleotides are TGTGCCAGCAGTTACCAGGGTTCCTACGAGCAGTACTTC.

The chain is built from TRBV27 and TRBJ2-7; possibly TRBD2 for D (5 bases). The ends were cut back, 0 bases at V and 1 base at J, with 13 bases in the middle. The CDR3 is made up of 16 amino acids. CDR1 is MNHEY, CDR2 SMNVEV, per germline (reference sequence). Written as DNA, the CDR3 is TGTGCCAGCAGTTTATCGAGCGGTCAGACGTCCTACGAGCAGTACTTC. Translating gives CASSLSSGQTSYEQYF.

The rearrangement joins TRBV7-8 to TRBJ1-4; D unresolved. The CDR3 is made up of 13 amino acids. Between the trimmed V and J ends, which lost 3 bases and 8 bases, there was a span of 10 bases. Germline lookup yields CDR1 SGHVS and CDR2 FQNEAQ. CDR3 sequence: CASSFLNQEKLFF. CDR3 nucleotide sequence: TGTGCCAGCAGCTTCCTGAATCAGGAAAAACTGTTTTTT.

The CDR3 sequence: CASSPTRATTRAFF. CDR3 in DNA: TGTGCCAGCTCACCTACGAGAGCCACCACGAGAGCTTTCTTT. This chain uses TRBV18 with TRBJ1-1; D not certain. Germline lookup yields CDR1 KGHSH and CDR2 LQKENI. V lost 3 bases and J 10 bases, leaving 18 bases between the germline ends. CDR3 length equals 14 residues.

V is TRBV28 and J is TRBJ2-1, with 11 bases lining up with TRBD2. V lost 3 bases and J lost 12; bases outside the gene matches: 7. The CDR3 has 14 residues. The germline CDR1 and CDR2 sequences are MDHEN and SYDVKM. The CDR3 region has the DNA TGTGCCAGCAGTTTGGTAGCGGGGGGGCTTGGGCAGTTCTTC. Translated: CASSLVAGGLGQFF.

The CDR3 loop reads CASSQDPAGALYGYTF. DNA of the CDR3: TGCGCCAGCAGCCAAGATCCCGCAGGGGCCCTTTATGGCTACACCTTC. The V and J genes are TRBV4-1 and TRBJ1-2; weak D call: TRBD1 (6 bases). Germline CDR1 and CDR2: MGHRA and YSYEKL. CDR3 size: 16 residues. The germline V and J ends were trimmed by 0 bases and 5 bases, with 16 bases remaining between them.

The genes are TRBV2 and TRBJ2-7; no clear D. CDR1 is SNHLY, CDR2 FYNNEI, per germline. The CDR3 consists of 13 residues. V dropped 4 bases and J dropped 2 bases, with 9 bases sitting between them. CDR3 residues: CASSVTAPYEQYF. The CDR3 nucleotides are TGTGCCAGCAGTGTTACTGCGCCCTACGAGCAGTACTTC.

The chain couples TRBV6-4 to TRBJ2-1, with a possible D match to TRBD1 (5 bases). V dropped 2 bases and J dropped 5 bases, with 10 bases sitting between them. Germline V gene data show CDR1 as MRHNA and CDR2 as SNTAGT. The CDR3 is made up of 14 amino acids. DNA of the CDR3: TGTGCCAGCAGTGACGATGGGGCTCACAATGAGCAGTTCTTC. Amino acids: CASSDDGAHNEQFF.

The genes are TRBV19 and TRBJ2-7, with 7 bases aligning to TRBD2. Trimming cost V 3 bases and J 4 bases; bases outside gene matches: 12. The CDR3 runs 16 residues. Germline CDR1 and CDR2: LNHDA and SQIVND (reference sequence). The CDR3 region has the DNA TGTGCCAGTAGTATTACGGGCGGGAGAGGAGTTTACGAGCAGTACTTC. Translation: CASSITGGRGVYEQYF.

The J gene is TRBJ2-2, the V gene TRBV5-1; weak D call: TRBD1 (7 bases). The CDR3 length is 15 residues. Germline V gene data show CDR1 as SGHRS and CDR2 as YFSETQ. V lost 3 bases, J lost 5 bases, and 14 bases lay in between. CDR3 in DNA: TGCGCCAGCAGCTCAGAGACAGGGAGGACCGGGGAGCTGTTTTTT. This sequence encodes CASSSETGRTGELFF.

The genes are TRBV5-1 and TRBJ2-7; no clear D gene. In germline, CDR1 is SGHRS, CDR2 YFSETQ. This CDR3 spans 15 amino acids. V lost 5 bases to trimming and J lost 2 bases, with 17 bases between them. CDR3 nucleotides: TGCGCCAGCAGGGAGAACTCGGCCGCAGCCTACGAGCAGTACTTC. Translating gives CASRENSAAAYEQYF.

CDR3 nucleotides: TGTGCCAGCAGCTTAGGTCAGGGGTTCTATAATTCACCCCTCCACTTT. Amino acid sequence: CASSLGQGFYNSPLHF. The J gene is TRBJ1-6, the V gene TRBV7-9; the D gene is possibly TRBD1 (6 bases). The CDR3 runs 16 residues. With 1 base removed from V and 3 bases from J, the gap between germline ends came to 10 bases. From germline, CDR1 is SEHNR and CDR2 FQNEAQ (reference sequence). The full variable domain, rest sourced from reference TRBV7-9 and TRBJ1-6, is DTGVSQNPRHKITKRGQNVTFRCDPISEHNRLYWYRQTLGQGPEFLTYFQNEAQLEKSRLLSDRFSAERPKGSFSTLEIQRTEQGDSAMYLCASSLGQGFYNSPLHFGNGTRLTVT.

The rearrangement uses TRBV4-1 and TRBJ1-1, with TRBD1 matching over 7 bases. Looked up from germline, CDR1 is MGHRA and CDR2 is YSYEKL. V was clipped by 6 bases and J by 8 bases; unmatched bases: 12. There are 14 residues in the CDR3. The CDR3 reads CASSHVQGRTEAFF. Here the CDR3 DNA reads TGCGCCAGCAGTCACGTACAGGGGCGGACCGAAGCTTTCTTT.

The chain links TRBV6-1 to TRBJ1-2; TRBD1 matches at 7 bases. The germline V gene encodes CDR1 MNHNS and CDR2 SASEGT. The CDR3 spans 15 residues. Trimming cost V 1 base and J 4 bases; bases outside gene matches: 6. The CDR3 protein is CASSEGTGDGYGYTF. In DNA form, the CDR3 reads TGTGCCAGCAGTGAAGGCACAGGGGACGGCTATGGCTACACCTTC.

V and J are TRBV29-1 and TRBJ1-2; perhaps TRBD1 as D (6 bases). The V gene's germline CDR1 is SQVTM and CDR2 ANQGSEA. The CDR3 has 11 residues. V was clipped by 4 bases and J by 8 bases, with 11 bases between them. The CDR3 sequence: CSVGGPIGYTF. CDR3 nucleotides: TGCAGCGTTGGGGGGCCTATCGGCTACACCTTC.